The 24 T cell receptor beta chains in this list originate from one sample, sequenced in a study of blood T cell repertoires in COVID-19. The repertoire was sequenced with immunoSEQ multiplex PCR; TCRdb's copy has only in-frame clones and lacks some. The table lists about 39,000 clones, roughly 77% of them singletons. Sequences were obtained from peripheral blood. Every receptor here comes from a human donor in a cohort sampled during active or convalescent COVID-19. The donor label of this sample is uncertain.

The chain couples TRBV30 to TRBJ2-7; 8 nucleotides align to TRBD1. CDR1 GTSNPN and CDR2 SVGIG come from the germline V gene (reference sequence). This CDR3 comprises 14 residues. The V and J ends lost 4 bases and 3 bases, in that order; junction bases with no gene match: 8. The CDR3 sequence: CAWKSGTGRYEQYF. In DNA form, the CDR3 reads TGTGCCTGGAAATCCGGGACAGGTCGCTACGAGCAGTACTTC. The whole variable domain, remainder taken from reference TRBV30 and TRBJ2-7, is SQTIHQWPATLVQPVGSPLSLECTVEGTSNPNLYWYRQAAGRGLQLLFYSVGIGQISSEVPQNLSASRPQDRQFILSSKKLLLSDSGFYLCAWKSGTGRYEQYFGPGTRLTVT.

CDR3 bases: TGTGCCTGGGGTACGGGTGACAGGGGCACTGAAGCTTTCTTT. It codes for CAWGTGDRGTEAFF. The chain carries TRBV30 and TRBJ1-1; 8 nucleotides align to TRBD1. CDR1 and CDR2 (germline): GTSNPN, SVGIG (reference sequence). The CDR3 loop spans 14 amino acids. With 5 bases clipped from V and 4 bases from J, the junction kept 9 bases outside the gene matches.

This clone appeared a few times. This chain uses TRBV11-2 with TRBJ1-1; TRBD1 matches at 9 bases. This CDR3 region has 15 residues. With V trimmed by 5 bases and J by 6 bases, 10 bases remained unmatched. CDR1 is SGHAT and CDR2 is FQNNGV in the germline V gene. CDR3 sequence (DNA): TGTGCCAGCAGCGCCCGTTGGGGGGACAGGGCTGAAGCTTTCTTT. This encodes CASSARWGDRAEAFF.

The genes are TRBV5-1 and TRBJ2-1; D gene ambiguous. Germline CDR1 and CDR2: SGHRS and YFSETQ. CDR3 length: 14 residues. Trimming took off 5 bases at V and 5 bases at J, with 14 bases between the two ends. Written as DNA, the CDR3 is TGCGCCAGCAGTCAGTACAACCCCCACAATGAGCAGTTCTTC. Its protein product is CASSQYNPHNEQFF.

The chain is built from TRBV7-2 and TRBJ2-7; the D is unclear. The V gene's germline CDR1 is SGHTA and CDR2 FQGNSA. Trimming removed 2 bases from V and 3 bases from J, with 11 bases in between. The length of the CDR3 is 14 residues. CDR3 sequence: CASSLSQSRYEQYF. The CDR3 nucleotides read TGTGCCAGCAGCTTATCACAGTCCCGCTACGAGCAGTACTTC.

The genes are TRBV19 and TRBJ2-5, with 8 nucleotides matching TRBD2. The V gene's germline CDR1 is LNHDA and CDR2 SQIVND (reference sequence). The V gene end was trimmed by 1 base and the J gene end by 4 bases; junction bases not matched to a gene: 8. The CDR3 extends over 16 amino acids. CDR3 region: CASSIGRSGGGETQYF. In DNA, the CDR3 is TGTGCCAGTAGTATAGGTCGCTCCGGGGGGGGAGAGACCCAGTACTTC.

This clone was detected once. The chain carries TRBV24-1 and TRBJ2-1; TRBD2 matches at 7 bases. The germline CDR1 and CDR2 sequences are KGHDR and SFDVKD. This CDR3 has 16 amino acids. The trim removed 3 bases at V and 1 base at J, leaving 5 bases unmatched. The CDR3 is CATSDPSGNSYNEQFF. The CDR3 DNA follows: TGTGCCACCAGTGATCCTAGCGGTAATTCCTACAATGAGCAGTTCTTC.

This chain uses TRBV29-1 with TRBJ2-2, with TRBD1 matching over 7 bases. V was clipped by 0 bases and J by 6 bases; unmatched bases: 10. The CDR3 loop spans 16 amino acids. Germline CDR1 SQVTM, CDR2 ANQGSEA. CDR3 in amino acids: CSVEDRNRGGSGELFF. As DNA, the CDR3 is TGCAGCGTTGAAGATCGAAACAGGGGCGGATCCGGGGAGCTGTTTTTT.

This sequence joins TRBV2 and TRBJ2-1, with TRBD2 matching 11 bases. The V gene end was trimmed by 7 bases and the J gene end by 4 bases; junction bases not matched to a gene: 0. The CDR3 has 13 residues. The germline V gene encodes CDR1 SNHLY and CDR2 FYNNEI. The chain's CDR3 is CASTSGGYNEQFF. DNA of the CDR3: TGTGCCAGCACTAGCGGGGGGTACAATGAGCAGTTCTTC.

This clone turned up a few times. V and J are TRBV9 and TRBJ2-3; 16 positions match TRBD2. CDR3 length: 17 amino acids. Per the germline V gene, CDR1 is SGDLS and CDR2 is YYNGEE. Trimming removed 4 bases from V and 4 bases from J; junction bases left unmatched: 6. Written as DNA, the CDR3 is TGTGCCAGCAGCCCGGGGACTAGCGGGAGGGCGGCAGATACGCAGTATTTT. It translates to CASSPGTSGRAADTQYF.

The chain has TRBV12-3 or TRBV12-4 and TRBJ2-5; tentative D call: TRBD2 (5 bases). The CDR3 extends over 13 amino acids. V lost 6 bases, J lost 0 bases, and 8 bases lay in between. The CDR3 DNA reads TGTGCCAGCAGGGCGACTAACCAAGAGACCCAGTACTTC. The encoded protein is CASRATNQETQYF.

V usage is TRBV3-1 (or the pseudogene TRBV3-2) and J usage is TRBJ2-7, with D possibly matching TRBD2 (6 bases). V was cut by 1 base and J by 5 bases, with 15 bases left in between. CDR1 is LGHDT, CDR2 YNNKEL, per germline (reference sequence). The CDR3 is 15 amino acids. The CDR3 DNA is TGTGCCAGCAGCCAAGCTGCCGGGAGTGTTGACGAGCAGTACTTC. This translates into CASSQAAGSVDEQYF.

The chain links TRBV3-1 (or the pseudogene TRBV3-2) to TRBJ2-7, with 9 nucleotides matching TRBD2. Germline V CDR1 and CDR2: LGHDT, YNNKEL (reference sequence). The CDR3 extends over 15 amino acids. With V trimmed by 1 base and J by 7 bases, 8 bases remained unmatched. The CDR3 loop is CASSQGRGRAGEQYF. CDR3 nucleotide sequence: TGTGCCAGCAGCCAAGGGCGCGGGAGGGCCGGGGAGCAGTACTTC.

The rearrangement links TRBV27 to TRBJ2-3; TRBD1 aligns across 9 bases. V shed 6 bases, J shed 3 bases, and the junction held 10 bases outside the gene matches. This CDR3 comprises 16 residues. CDR1 MNHEY and CDR2 SMNVEV come from the germline V gene (reference sequence). The DNA for the CDR3 is TGTGCCAGCAGCCGGACCGGGACAGGGCTGACAGATACGCAGTATTTT. It encodes CASSRTGTGLTDTQYF.

The V gene is TRBV4-3, the J gene TRBJ2-7; TRBD2 might be the D (5 bases). CDR1 and CDR2 (germline): LGHNA, YSLEER. There are 16 residues in the CDR3. The V and J ends lost 4 bases and 0 bases respectively, with 16 bases between them. DNA for the CDR3: TGCGCCAGCAGCCGAGGGTGGACTGGCATCTCCTACGAGCAGTACTTC. It yields the protein CASSRGWTGISYEQYF.

The gene calls are TRBV7-2 and TRBJ2-1; unclear D gene. Germline loops: CDR1 SGHTA, CDR2 FQGNSA. The length of the CDR3 is 14 residues. Trimming left V 1 base short and J 2 bases short, with 6 bases between. The DNA for the CDR3 is TGTGCCAGCAGCTTAGACAAGACCTACAATGAGCAGTTCTTC. Protein: CASSLDKTYNEQFF.

This sequence joins TRBV5-1 and TRBJ1-2; TRBD1 matches 7 bases. The junction had 7 bases not matched to a gene; V was cut back by 0 bases and J by 5 bases. This CDR3 has 15 amino acids. The germline gives CDR1 SGHRS, CDR2 YFSETQ. The CDR3 DNA reads TGCGCCAGCAGCTTGGTGGCAGGGGGAGAGTATGGCTACACCTTC. Its protein product is CASSLVAGGEYGYTF.

The chain couples TRBV4-1 to TRBJ2-5; the D gene is possibly TRBD2 (5 bases). Germline V lookup: CDR1 MGHRA, CDR2 YSYEKL. The CDR3 covers 15 residues. Trimming removed 0 bases at V and 3 bases at J, with 11 bases between. CDR3 loop: CASSQDGLAEETQYF. CDR3 nucleotides: TGCGCCAGCAGCCAAGATGGGCTAGCAGAAGAGACCCAGTACTTC.

This clone has just one count. V usage is TRBV19 and J usage is TRBJ2-7, with TRBD2 matching 8 bases. V lost 6 bases, J lost 6 bases, and 10 bases stayed unmatched. Germline assignment: CDR1 LNHDA and CDR2 SQIVND (reference sequence). This CDR3 comprises 14 residues. Written as DNA, the CDR3 is TGTGCCAGTAGCCACCAGGGGACTAGAGGCGAGCAGTACTTC. It codes for CASSHQGTRGEQYF.

The chain employs TRBV5-1 and TRBJ2-2; D perhaps matches TRBD2 (5 bases). Trimming removed 4 bases at V and 4 bases at J, with 8 bases between. CDR1 is SGHRS and CDR2 is YFSETQ in the germline V gene. The CDR3 length is 13 residues. CDR3 loop: CASSAGSTGELFF. In nucleotides, the CDR3 is TGCGCCAGCAGCGCGGGTAGCACCGGGGAGCTGTTTTTT. The full variable domain, with the rest looked up from reference TRBV5-1 and TRBJ2-2, is KAGVTQTPRYLIKTRGQQVTLSCSPISGHRSVSWYQQTPGQGLQFLFEYFSETQRNKGNFPGRFSGRQFSNSRSEMNVSTLELGDSALYLCASSAGSTGELFFGEGSRLTVL.

The chain combines TRBV9 with TRBJ1-4; D remains unclear. Deletions cut 0 bases from V and 2 bases from J, with 11 bases between. CDR1 is SGDLS and CDR2 is YYNGEE in the germline V gene. The CDR3 totals 16 residues. The CDR3 coding sequence is TGTGCCAGCAGCGTAGGGGCGACGGGGACTAATGAAAAACTGTTTTTT. Translated, it gives CASSVGATGTNEKLFF.

The chain carries TRBV2 and TRBJ2-1; 9 bases agree with TRBD2. Trimming at V came to 2 bases and at J to 10 bases, leaving 9 bases not matched to a gene. Germline V gives CDR1 SNHLY, CDR2 FYNNEI. CDR3 length equals 15 residues. CDR3 protein: CASSEYGGRAGEQFF. CDR3 nucleotide sequence: TGTGCCAGCAGTGAATATGGCGGGAGGGCCGGAGAGCAGTTCTTC.

The chain recombines TRBV5-1 with TRBJ2-7; D possibly corresponds to TRBD1 (6 bases). The CDR3 loop spans 13 amino acids. The germline V gene encodes CDR1 SGHRS and CDR2 YFSETQ. The V and J ends lost 6 bases and 3 bases respectively, with 13 bases between them. Here the CDR3 reads CASTWGQNYEQYF. DNA for the CDR3: TGCGCCAGCACTTGGGGGCAAAACTACGAGCAGTACTTC.

V and J are TRBV11-3 and TRBJ1-1; D gene ambiguous. CDR1 and CDR2 from the germline V gene are SGHNT and YENEEA. Trimming cost V 1 base and J 1 base, with 10 bases left between them. CDR3 length: 15 amino acids. The CDR3 is CASSLGGSRNTEAFF. CDR3 nucleotides: TGTGCCAGCAGCTTAGGAGGGTCGAGGAACACTGAAGCTTTCTTT.